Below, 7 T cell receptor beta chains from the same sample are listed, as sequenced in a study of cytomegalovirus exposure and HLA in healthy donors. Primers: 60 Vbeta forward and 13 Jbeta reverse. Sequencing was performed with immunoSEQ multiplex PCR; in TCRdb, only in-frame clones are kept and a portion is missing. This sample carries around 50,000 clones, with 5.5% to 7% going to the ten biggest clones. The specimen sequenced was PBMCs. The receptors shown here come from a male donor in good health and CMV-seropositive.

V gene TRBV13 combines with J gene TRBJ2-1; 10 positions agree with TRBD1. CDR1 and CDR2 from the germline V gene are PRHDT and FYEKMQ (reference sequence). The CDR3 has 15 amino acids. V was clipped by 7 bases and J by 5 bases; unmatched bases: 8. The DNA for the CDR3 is TGTGCCAGCAATTTCCGGGACAGGGGCAACAATGAGCAGTTCTTC. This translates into CASNFRDRGNNEQFF.

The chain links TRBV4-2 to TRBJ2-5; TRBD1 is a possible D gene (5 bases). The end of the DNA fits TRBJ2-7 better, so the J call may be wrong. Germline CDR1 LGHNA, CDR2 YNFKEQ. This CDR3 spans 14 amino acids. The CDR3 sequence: CASSQGQLSYEQYF. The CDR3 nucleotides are TGTGCCAGCAGCCAAGGACAGTTGTCCTACGAGCAGTACTTC.

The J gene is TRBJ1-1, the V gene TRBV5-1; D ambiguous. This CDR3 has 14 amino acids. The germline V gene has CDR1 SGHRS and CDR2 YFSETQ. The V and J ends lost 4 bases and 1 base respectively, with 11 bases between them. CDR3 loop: CASSLSTRNTEAFF. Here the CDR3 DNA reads TGCGCCAGCAGCCTCTCGACAAGGAACACTGAAGCTTTCTTT. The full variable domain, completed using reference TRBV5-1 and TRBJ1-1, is KAGVTQTPRYLIKTRGQQVTLSCSPISGHRSVSWYQQTPGQGLQFLFEYFSETQRNKGNFPGRFSGRQFSNSRSEMNVSTLELGDSALYLCASSLSTRNTEAFFGQGTRLTVV.

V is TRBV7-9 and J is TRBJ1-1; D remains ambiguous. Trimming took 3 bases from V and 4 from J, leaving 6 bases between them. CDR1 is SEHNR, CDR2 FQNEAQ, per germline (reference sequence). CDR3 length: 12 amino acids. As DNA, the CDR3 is TGTGCCAGCAGCTTTTCGAGCACTGAAGCTTTCTTT. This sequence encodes CASSFSSTEAFF.

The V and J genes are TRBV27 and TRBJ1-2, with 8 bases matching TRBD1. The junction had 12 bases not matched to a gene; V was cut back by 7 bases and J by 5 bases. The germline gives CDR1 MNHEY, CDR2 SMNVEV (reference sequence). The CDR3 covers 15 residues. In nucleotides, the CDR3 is TGTGCCAGCACTAGCCTCAGGGGGCCCCCTTATGGCTACACCTTC. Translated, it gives CASTSLRGPPYGYTF.

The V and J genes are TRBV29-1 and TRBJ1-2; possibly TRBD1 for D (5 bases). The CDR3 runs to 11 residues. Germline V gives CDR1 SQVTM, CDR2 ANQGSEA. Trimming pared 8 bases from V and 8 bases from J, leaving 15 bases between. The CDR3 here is CSLRGDEGYTF. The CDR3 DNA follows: TGCAGCCTTCGGGGGGATGAAGGCTACACCTTC.

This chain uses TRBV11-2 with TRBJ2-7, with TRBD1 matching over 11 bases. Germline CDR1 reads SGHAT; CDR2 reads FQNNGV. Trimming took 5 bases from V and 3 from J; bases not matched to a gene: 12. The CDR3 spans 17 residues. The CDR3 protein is CASSPTSGTGGIYEQYF. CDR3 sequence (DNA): TGTGCCAGCAGCCCCACCAGTGGGACAGGGGGGATCTACGAGCAGTACTTC.